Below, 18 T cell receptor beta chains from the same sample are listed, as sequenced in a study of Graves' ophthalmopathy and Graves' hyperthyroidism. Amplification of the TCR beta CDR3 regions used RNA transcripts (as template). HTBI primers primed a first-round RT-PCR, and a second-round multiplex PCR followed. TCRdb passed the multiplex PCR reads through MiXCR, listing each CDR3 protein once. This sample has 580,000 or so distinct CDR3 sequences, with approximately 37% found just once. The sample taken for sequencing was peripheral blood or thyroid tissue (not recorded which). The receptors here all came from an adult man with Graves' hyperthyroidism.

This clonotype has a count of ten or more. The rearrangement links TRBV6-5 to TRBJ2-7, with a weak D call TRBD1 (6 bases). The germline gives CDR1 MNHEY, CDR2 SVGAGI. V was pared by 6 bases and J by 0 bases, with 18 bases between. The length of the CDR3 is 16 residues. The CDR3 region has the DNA TGTGCCAGCAGACCAATGAGAGGACAGAGCTCCTACGAGCAGTACTTC. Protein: CASRPMRGQSSYEQYF.

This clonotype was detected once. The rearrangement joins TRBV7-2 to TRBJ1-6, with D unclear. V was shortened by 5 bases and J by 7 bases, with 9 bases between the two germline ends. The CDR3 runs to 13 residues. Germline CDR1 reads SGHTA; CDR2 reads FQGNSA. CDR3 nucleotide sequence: TGTGCCAGCAGCCCTTCGCCGAATTCACCCCTCCACTTT. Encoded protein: CASSPSPNSPLHF.

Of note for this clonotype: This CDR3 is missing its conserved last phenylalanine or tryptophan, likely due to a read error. The CDR3 reads CASRTSGSPSEQYL. CDR3 DNA sequence: TGTGCCAGCAGGACTAGCGGCTCCCCTAGTGAGCAGTACCTC. This chain connects TRBV6-1 to TRBJ2-7, with 9 bases fitting TRBD2. The CDR3 has 14 residues. The V gene's germline CDR1 is MNHNS and CDR2 SASEGT. Trimming cost V 6 bases and J 7 bases; bases outside gene matches: 10.

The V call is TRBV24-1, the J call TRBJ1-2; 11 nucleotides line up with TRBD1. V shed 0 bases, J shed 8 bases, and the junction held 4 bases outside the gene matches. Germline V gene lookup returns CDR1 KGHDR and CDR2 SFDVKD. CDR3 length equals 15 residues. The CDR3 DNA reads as TGTGCCACCAGTGATTTGGGACAGGGGGCGGGCGGCTACACCTTC. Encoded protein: CATSDLGQGAGGYTF.

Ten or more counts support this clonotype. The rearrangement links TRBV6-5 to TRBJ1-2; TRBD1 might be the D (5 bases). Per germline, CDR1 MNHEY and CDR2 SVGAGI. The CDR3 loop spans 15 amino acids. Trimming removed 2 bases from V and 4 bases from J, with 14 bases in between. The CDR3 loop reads CASSYMRQGGYGYTF. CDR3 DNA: TGTGCCAGCAGTTACATGAGGCAGGGTGGCTATGGCTACACCTTC.

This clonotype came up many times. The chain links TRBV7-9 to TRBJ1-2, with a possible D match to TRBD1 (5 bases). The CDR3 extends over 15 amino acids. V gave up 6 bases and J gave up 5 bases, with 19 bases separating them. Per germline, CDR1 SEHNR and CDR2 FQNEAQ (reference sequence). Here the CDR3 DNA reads TGTGCCAGCAGACGGGGCCCGGGACGTGGTTATGGCTACACCTTC. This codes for CASRRGPGRGYGYTF.

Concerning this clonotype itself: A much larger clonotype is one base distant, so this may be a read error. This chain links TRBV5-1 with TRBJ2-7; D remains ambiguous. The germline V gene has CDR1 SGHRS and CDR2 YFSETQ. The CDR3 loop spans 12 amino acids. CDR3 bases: TGCGCCAGCAGCGGCGGATACTACGAGCGGTACTTC. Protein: CASSGGYYERYF.

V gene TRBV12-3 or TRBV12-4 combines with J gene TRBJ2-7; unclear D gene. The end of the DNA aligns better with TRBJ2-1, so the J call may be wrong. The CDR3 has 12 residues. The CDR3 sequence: CASSLSGDEQFF. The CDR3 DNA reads TGTGCCAGCAGTTTAAGTGGCGATGAGCAGTTCTTC.

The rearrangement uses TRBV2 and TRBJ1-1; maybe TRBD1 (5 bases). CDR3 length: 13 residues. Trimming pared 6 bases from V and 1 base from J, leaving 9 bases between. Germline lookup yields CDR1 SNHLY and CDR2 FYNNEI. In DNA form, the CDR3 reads TGTGCCAGCAGGATGACAGAGAACACTGAAGCTTTCTTT. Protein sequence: CASRMTENTEAFF.

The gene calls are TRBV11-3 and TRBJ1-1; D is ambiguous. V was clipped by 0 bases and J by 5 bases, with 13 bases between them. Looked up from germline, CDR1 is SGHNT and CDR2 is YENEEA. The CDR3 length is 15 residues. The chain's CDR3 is CASSLEPGNGTEAFF. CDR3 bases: TGTGCCAGCAGCTTAGAACCGGGGAACGGGACTGAAGCTTTCTTT. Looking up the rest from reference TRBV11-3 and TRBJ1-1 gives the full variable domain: EAGVVQSPRYKIIEKKQPVAFWCNPISGHNTLYWYLQNLGQGPELLIRYENEEAVDDSQLPKDRFSAERLKGVDSTLKIQPAELGDSAVYLCASSLEPGNGTEAFFGQGTRLTVV.

The CDR3 DNA follows: TGCAGTGCTAGGCGGACAGGGCGTGAAAAACTGTTTTTT. Protein: CSARRTGREKLFF. This chain joins TRBV20-1 and TRBJ1-4; 8 positions match TRBD1. J was trimmed by 7 bases and V by 3 bases; bases with no gene match: 4. The CDR3 is made up of 13 amino acids. Germline V gene lookup returns CDR1 DFQATT and CDR2 SNEGSKA (reference sequence).

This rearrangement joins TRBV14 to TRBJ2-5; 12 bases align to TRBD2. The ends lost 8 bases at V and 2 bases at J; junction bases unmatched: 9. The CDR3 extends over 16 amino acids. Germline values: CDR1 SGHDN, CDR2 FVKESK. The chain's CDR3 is CASSPPTSGGQETQYF. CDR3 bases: TGTGCCAGCTCACCACCGACTAGCGGGGGACAAGAGACCCAGTACTTC.

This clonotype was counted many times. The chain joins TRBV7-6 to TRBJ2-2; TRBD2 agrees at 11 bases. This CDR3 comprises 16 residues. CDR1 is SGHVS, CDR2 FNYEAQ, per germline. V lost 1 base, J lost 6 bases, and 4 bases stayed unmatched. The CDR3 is CASSLVTSGRSGELFF. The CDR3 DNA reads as TGTGCCAGCAGCTTAGTCACTAGCGGGAGATCCGGGGAGCTGTTTTTT.

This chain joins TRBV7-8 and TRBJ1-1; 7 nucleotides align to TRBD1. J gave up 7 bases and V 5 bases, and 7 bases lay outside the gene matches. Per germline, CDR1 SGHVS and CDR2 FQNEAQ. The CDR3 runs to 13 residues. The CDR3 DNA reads TGTGCCAGCAGCCCGACAGGGCACGGTGAAGCTTTCTTT. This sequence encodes CASSPTGHGEAFF.

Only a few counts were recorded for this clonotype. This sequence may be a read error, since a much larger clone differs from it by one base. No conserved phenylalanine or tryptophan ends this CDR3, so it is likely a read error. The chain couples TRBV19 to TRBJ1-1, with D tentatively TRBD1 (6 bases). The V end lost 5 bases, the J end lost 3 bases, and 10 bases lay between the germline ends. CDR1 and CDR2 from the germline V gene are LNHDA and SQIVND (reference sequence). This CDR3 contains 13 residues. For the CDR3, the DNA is TGTGCCAGTAGTTTGGCAGGGGACACTGAAGCTTTCCTT. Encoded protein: CASSLAGDTEAFL.

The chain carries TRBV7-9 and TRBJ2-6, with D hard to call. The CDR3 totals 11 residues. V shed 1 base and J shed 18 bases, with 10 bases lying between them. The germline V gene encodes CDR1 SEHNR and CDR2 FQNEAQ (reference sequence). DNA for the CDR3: TGTGCCAGCAGCTTAGTGGTCGTAGAGACTTTC. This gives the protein CASSLVVVETF.

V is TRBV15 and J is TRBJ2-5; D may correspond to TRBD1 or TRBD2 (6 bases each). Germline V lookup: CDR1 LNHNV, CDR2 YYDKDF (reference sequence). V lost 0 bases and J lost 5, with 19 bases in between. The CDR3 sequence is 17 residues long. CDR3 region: CATSRDYGGQYNETQYF. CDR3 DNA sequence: TGTGCCACCAGCAGAGACTATGGGGGGCAATACAATGAGACCCAGTACTTC.

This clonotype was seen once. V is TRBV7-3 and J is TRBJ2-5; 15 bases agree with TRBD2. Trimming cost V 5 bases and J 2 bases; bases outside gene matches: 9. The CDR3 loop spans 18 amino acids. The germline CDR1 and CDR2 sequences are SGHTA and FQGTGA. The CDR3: CASSPGTSGGPRQETQYF. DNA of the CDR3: TGTGCCAGCAGCCCAGGGACTAGCGGGGGGCCGAGGCAAGAGACCCAGTACTTC.